This TCR beta chain is from a study of cytomegalovirus exposure and HLA in healthy donors. Broader study findings: In vitro experiments confirmed that a few CMV-associated chains were specific for CMV antigens. Looking again later, the authors saw that most CMV-associated TCR beta chains seemed HLA-restricted. Sequencing had likely introduced a cluster of highly shared sequence variants as an artifact. Compared with the approximately 670-donor mean, an Asian-associated ancestry cluster reportedly had fewer N-insertions, according to a later analysis.

Use of 60 Vbeta and 13 Jbeta primers characterized the PCR. Some clones are missing from TCRdb's copy, which holds only in-frame ones; the method was immunoSEQ multiplex PCR. The table lists 100,000 to 150,000 clones, about 74% of them singletons. Worth noting for this clone: As yet, its antigen is unknown.

This receptor was obtained from a male donor in good health and CMV-seronegative. Sequenced: PBMCs.

The CDR3 is CASSLIQGADQPQHF. The CDR3, as DNA: TGTGCCAGCTCACTAATACAGGGGGCGGATCAGCCCCAGCATTTT. J is TRBJ1-5 and V is TRBV18; 9 nucleotides match TRBD1. Unmatched junction bases numbered 6, after V lost 4 bases and J lost 5 bases. The CDR3 contains 15 residues. CDR1 is KGHSH, CDR2 LQKENI, per germline.